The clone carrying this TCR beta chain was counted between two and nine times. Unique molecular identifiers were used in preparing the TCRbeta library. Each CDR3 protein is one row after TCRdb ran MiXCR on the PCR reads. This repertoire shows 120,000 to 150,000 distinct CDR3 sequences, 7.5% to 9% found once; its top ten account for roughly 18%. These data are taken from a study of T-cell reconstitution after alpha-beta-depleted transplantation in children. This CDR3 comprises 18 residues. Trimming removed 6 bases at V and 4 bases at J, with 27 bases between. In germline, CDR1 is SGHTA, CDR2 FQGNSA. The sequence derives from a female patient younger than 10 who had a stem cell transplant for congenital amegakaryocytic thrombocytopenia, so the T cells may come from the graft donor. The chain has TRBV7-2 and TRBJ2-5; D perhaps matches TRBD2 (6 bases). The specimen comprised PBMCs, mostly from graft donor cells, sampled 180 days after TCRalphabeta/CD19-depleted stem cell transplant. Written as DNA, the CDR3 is TGTGCCAGCAGTCCGCCGGATCTCGCGGGACGGGGCGGAGAGACCCAGTACTTC. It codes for CASSPPDLAGRGGETQYF.